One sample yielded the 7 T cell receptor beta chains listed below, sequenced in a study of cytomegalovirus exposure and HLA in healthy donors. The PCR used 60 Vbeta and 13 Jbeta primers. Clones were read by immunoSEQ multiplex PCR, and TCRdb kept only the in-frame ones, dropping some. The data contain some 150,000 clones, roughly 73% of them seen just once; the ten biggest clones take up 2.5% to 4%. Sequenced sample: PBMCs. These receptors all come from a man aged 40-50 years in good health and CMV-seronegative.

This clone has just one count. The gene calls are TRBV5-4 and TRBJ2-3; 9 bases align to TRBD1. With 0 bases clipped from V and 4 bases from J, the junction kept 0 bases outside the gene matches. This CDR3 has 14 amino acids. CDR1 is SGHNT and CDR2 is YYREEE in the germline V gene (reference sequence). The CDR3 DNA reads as TGTGCCAGCAGCTTGGGACAGGGGGCAGATACGCAGTATTTT. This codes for CASSLGQGADTQYF.

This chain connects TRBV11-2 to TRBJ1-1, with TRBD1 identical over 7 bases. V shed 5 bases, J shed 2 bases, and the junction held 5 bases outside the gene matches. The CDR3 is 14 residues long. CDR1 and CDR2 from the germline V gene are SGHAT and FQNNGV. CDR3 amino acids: CASSRNRGNTEAFF. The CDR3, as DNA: TGTGCCAGCAGCCGGAACAGGGGTAACACTGAAGCTTTCTTT.

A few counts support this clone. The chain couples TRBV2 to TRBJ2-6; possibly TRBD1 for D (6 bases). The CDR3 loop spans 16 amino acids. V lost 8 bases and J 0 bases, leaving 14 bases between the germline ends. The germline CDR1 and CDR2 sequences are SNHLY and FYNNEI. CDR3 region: CASFRGLYSGANVLTF. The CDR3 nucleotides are TGTGCCAGCTTCAGGGGTCTCTACTCTGGGGCCAACGTCCTGACTTTC. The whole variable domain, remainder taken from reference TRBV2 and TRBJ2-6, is EPEVTQTPSHQVTQMGQEVILRCVPISNHLYFYWYRQILGQKVEFLVSFYNNEISEKSEIFDDQFSVERPDGSNFTLKIRSTKLEDSAMYFCASFRGLYSGANVLTFGAGSRLTVL.

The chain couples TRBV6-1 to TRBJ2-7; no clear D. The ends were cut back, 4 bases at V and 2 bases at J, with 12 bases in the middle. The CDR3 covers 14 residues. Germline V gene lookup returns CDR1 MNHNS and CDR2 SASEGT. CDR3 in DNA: TGTGCCAGCAGTGGGATCCAGGTCACCTACGAGCAGTACTTC. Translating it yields CASSGIQVTYEQYF.

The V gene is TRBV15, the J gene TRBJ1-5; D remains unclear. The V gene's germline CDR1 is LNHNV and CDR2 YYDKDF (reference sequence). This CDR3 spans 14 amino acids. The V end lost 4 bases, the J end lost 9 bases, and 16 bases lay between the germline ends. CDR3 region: CATSNNRGLGPQHF. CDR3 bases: TGTGCCACCAGCAACAACCGGGGTCTCGGGCCCCAGCATTTT.

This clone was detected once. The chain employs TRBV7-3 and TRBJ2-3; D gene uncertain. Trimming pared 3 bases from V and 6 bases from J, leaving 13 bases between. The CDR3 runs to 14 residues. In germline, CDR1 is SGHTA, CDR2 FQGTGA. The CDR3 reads CASSFPGSRDTQYF. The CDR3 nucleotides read TGTGCCAGCAGCTTCCCGGGTTCGCGGGATACGCAGTATTTT. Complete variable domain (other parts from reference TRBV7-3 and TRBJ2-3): GAGVSQTPSNKVTEKGKYVELRCDPISGHTALYWYRQSLGQGPEFLIYFQGTGAADDSGLPNDRFFAVRPEGSVSTLKIQRTERGDSAVYLCASSFPGSRDTQYFGPGTRLTVL.

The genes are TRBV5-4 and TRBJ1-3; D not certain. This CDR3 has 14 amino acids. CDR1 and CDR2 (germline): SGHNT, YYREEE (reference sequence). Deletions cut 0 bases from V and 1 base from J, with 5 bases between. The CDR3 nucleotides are TGTGCCAGCAGCTTGGCCCATTCTGGAAACACCATATATTTT. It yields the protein CASSLAHSGNTIYF.